This T cell receptor beta chain was observed in a study of T cells in Graves' hyperthyroidism and ophthalmopathy. There are many counts of this clonotype. From RNA transcripts, TCR beta CDR3 regions were amplified. TCR CDR3 underwent first-round RT-PCR with the HTBI primer set. From the multiplex PCR reads, TCRdb called clonotypes with MiXCR, one entry per CDR3 protein. Of under 250,000 distinct CDR3 sequences listed, roughly 22% are singletons. The V and J ends lost 3 bases and 7 bases respectively, with 16 bases between them. This CDR3 contains 14 residues. CDR1 and CDR2 from the germline V gene are LGHDT and YNNKEL (reference sequence).

This TCR was recovered from a woman between 40 and 55 years old with Graves' ophthalmopathy. Sequenced sample: blood. V and J are TRBV3-1 and TRBJ2-7; D remains ambiguous. CDR3 sequence: CASSHSGGSTEQYF. The CDR3, as DNA: TGTGCCAGCAGCCATTCCGGCGGATCAACAGAGCAGTACTTC.